This T cell receptor (beta chain) was captured by sequencing in a study of T cell changes during pregnancy in multiple sclerosis. V was cut by 4 bases and J by 5 bases, with 17 bases left in between. The CDR3 covers 16 residues. In germline, CDR1 is SGHDN, CDR2 FVKESK. TCRdb's copy holds only in-frame clones and misses some; the assay was immunoSEQ multiplex PCR. The sample has roughly 35,000 clones, around 92% seen once. The chain recombines TRBV14 with TRBJ2-2, with D perhaps TRBD2 (5 bases). The TCR sequence derives from a female donor with multiple sclerosis, enrolled in a pregnancy study. Sequenced material: PBMCs (not recorded whether the cells were cultured). CDR3 loop: CASSLVLAEITGELFF. The DNA of the CDR3 is TGTGCCAGCAGCCTCGTCCTAGCTGAAATTACCGGGGAGCTGTTTTTT.